A selection of T cell receptor beta chains follows, all from one sample in a study of T cell changes during pregnancy in multiple sclerosis. Sequenced by immunoSEQ multiplex PCR; TCRdb stores in-frame clones only, minus some. The table has about 77,000 clones, roughly 91% seen once; the top ten hold around 2.6%. The source material was peripheral blood, sampled after pregnancy. All receptors derive from a female donor in good health, enrolled as a control in a pregnancy study. Each CDR3 is given with its conserved first and last residue. The D gene is left open where the match is weak. The size entry is marked missing in some rows and otherwise reads once, few, many or a size class.

>NA|TRBV5-6|TRBD1|TRBJ2-5
TGTGCCAGCAGCTTACGATCGGGACAGGGCTCCGAGACCCAGTACTTC
CASSLRSGQGSETQYF
>NA|TRBV18|TRBD1|TRBJ2-7
TGTGCCAGCTCACCACCGCTGGGACAGGGCTTAAACGAGCAGTACTTC
CASSPPLGQGLNEQYF
>NA|TRBV7-3|TRBD2|TRBJ2-1
TGTGCCAGCAGCTTAGCTGGGACTAGCGGGGGTTATGAGCAGTTCTTC
CASSLAGTSGGYEQFF
>once|TRBV27|TRBD1|TRBJ2-5
TGTGCCACCAGGACAGGGGGGGAGACCCAGTACTTC
CATRTGGETQYF
>NA|TRBV27|TRBD2|TRBJ2-7
TGTGCCAGCAGGGGACTAGCGGGAGGGCCGAACGAGCAGTACTTC
CASRGLAGGPNEQYF
>NA|TRBV27|TRBD1|TRBJ2-7
TGTGCCAGCAGGCAACAGGGGGTGGCTTACGAGCAGTACTTC
CASRQQGVAYEQYF
>NA|TRBV5-1|TRBD2|TRBJ2-1
TGCGCCAGCAGCTTGGAGGGACTAGCGGGACCTCCCAGGTGGAATGAGCAGTTCTTC
CASSLEGLAGPPRWNEQFF
>NA|TRBV6-5|TRBD1|TRBJ1-2
TGTGCCAGCAGTTACTCGACAGGGATTAACTATGGCTACACCTTC
CASSYSTGINYGYTF
>NA|TRBV13|TRBD2|TRBJ2-1
TGTGCCAGCAGCCTTCTAGCGGGAGCCCCCGGGCAGTTCTTC
CASSLLAGAPGQFF
>NA|TRBV18|NA|TRBJ1-3
TGTGCCAGCTCACCGGAGGGTTCACAGTTCTCTGGAAACACCATATATTTT
CASSPEGSQFSGNTIYF
>once|TRBV9|NA|TRBJ2-6
TGTGCCAGCAGGAGGGCTACTGGGGCCAACGTCCTGACTTTC
CASRRATGANVLTF
>NA|TRBV7-9|NA|TRBJ1-4
TGTGCCAGCAGCAGCCGACAGGACCCGCGGCTGTTTTTT
CASSSRQDPRLFF
>NA|TRBV18|NA|TRBJ1-2
TGTGCCAGCTCACCCACGGACCAGGGATGGGGCTACACCTTC
CASSPTDQGWGYTF
>NA|TRBV6-5|NA|TRBJ1-2
TGTGCCAGCAATCCGGGGGATGGCTACACCTTC
CASNPGDGYTF
>NA|TRBV7-9|TRBD2|TRBJ2-1
TGTGCCAGCAGTAATCTAGCGGGGGTCAATGAGCAGTTCTTC
CASSNLAGVNEQFF
>NA|TRBV29-1|NA|TRBJ2-5
TGCAGCGTTTCAGTCCCAGGAGAGACCCAGTACTTC
CSVSVPGETQYF
>once|TRBV5-1|NA|TRBJ1-1
TGCGCCAGCAGCATACGGGCGGGATTAGCTGTTGAAGCTTTCTTT
CASSIRAGLAVEAFF
>few|TRBV7-8|NA|TRBJ2-7
TGTGCCAGCATCCCCGGGTGGGGCCACGAGCAGTACTTC
CASIPGWGHEQYF
>NA|TRBV18|NA|TRBJ2-2
TGTGCCAGCCGGACGGCGGGGAAAAACACCGGGGAGCTGTTTTTT
CASRTAGKNTGELFF
>NA|TRBV28|TRBD2|TRBJ2-3
TGTGCCAGCAGTTTAAGGACGGGAGGGACGCCAGATACGCAGTATTTT
CASSLRTGGTPDTQYF
>once|TRBV19|TRBD2|TRBJ2-7
TGTGCCAGTAGTATCGGGAGGGGAACCTACGAGCAGTACTTC
CASSIGRGTYEQYF
>NA|TRBV2|TRBD2|TRBJ2-1
TGTGCCAGCAGGGGACTAGCGGGGGGGCTTGAGCAGTTCTTC
CASRGLAGGLEQFF
>NA|TRBV30|NA|TRBJ2-3
TGTGCCTGGAGTGGGCGCGGGGCTTTCACAGATACGCAGTATTTT
CAWSGRGAFTDTQYF
>NA|TRBV29-1|NA|TRBJ2-2
TGCAGCGTTTACTCAGGGTACGCCGGGGAGCTGTTTTTT
CSVYSGYAGELFF
>NA|TRBV4-3|NA|TRBJ2-5
TGCGCCAGCAGCCAAGATATGGGGCTACAAGAGACCCAGTACTTC
CASSQDMGLQETQYF
>NA|TRBV6-5|NA|TRBJ2-7
TGTGCCAGCAGTTACGGGACTGAGCTTTACGAGCAGTACTTC
CASSYGTELYEQYF
>once|TRBV5-1|TRBD2|TRBJ2-7
TGCGCCAGCAGCTTGGCCCCCGCGGGGGGCCAACTCTACGAGCAGTACTTC
CASSLAPAGGQLYEQYF
>NA|TRBV10-1|TRBD1|TRBJ2-7
TGCGCCAGCACGGACAGGTCCTACGAGCAGTACTTC
CASTDRSYEQYF